Below, one T cell receptor (beta chain) is given with its context. This clonotype was picked up many times. Its binding antigen is unknown. No much larger clonotype is one base removed from it; base qualities were not supplied. This sample is drawn from a study of CD8 T cells in ankylosing spondylitis (dated by TCRdb to about 2017). About the full investigation: The study profiled T cell receptor beta repertoires in healthy donors and ankylosing spondylitis patients to find disease-linked TCR variants. Peripheral blood samples were taken, and synovial fluid was additionally collected from ankylosing spondylitis patients. In total, the full study cohort was made up of roughly 110 healthy donors and 25 to 30 ankylosing spondylitis patients.

Reads for this sample came from an Illumina HiSeq 2500. Quantitative 5'-RACE with molecular barcodes was used to prepare TCR beta libraries. The published analysis was carried out like this. A new computational method, built on a probabilistic model of VDJ rearrangement, was used to identify disease-linked TCR variants. The public reads were quality trimmed at Q25 with fastp and then assembled into clones with MiXCR by TCRdb, keeping productive beta chains. All rows with the same CDR3 protein become a single entry with the most common DNA and genes. What appears here as the V and J calls and clone size reflects TCRdb's work, not the paper's. In this sample the table shows about 220,000 distinct CDR3 sequences, about 7% of which occur a single time. Approximately 15% of the sample is taken by the ten largest. There are 14 amino acids in the CDR3, from cysteine to phenylalanine inclusive. The kept DNA is CDR3 alone, 42 bases in frame from the first base. Based on the germline V gene, the CDR1 and CDR2 sequences are ENHRY and SYGVKD. Between the V and J ends, shortened by 0 bases and 6 bases respectively, the junction contains 8 bases.

The investigation overall reported the following: Some of the motif variants had been reported before in the synovial fluid and blood of reactive arthritis patients, a finding that suggests common disease-initiation mechanisms. The disease-linked clones had a CD8+ phenotype and were found at relatively low frequencies in peripheral blood. Blood from ankylosing spondylitis patients appeared to be characterized by a TCR beta motif made up of several highly homologous amino acid variants. Significant enrichment of the disease-linked clones was reported in matched synovial fluid samples from ankylosing spondylitis patients.

The sequenced material came from blood, either unsorted or a sorted T cell fraction (not recorded which). The TCR was taken from a male donor with ankylosing spondylitis. The V and J segments used are TRBV10-3 and TRBJ2-2, with the identity of the D gene unclear. The DNA sequence follows: TGTGCCATCAGTGAGTCGATCGGGCCCGGGGAGCTGTTTTTT. It is translated as CAISESIGPGELFF.